Sequencing of this TCR beta chain was carried out in a study of control samples from healthy donors and cancer patients. TCRdb's copy holds only in-frame clones and misses some; the assay was immunoSEQ multiplex PCR. The sample shows 150,000 to 200,000 clones, over 85% of them seen only once. This clonotype originated in a woman between 40 and 55 years old in good health. Sequences were obtained from blood.

CDR3 residues: CASSVSTSGRRSTDTQYF. CDR3 DNA: TGTGCCAGCAGTGTTTCGACTAGCGGGCGCCGTTCCACAGATACGCAGTATTTT. The genes are TRBV6-1 and TRBJ2-3; 10 bases match TRBD2. The germline V gene encodes CDR1 MNHNS and CDR2 SASEGT. The length of the CDR3 is 18 residues. J lost 2 bases, V lost 4 bases, and 12 bases had no gene match.